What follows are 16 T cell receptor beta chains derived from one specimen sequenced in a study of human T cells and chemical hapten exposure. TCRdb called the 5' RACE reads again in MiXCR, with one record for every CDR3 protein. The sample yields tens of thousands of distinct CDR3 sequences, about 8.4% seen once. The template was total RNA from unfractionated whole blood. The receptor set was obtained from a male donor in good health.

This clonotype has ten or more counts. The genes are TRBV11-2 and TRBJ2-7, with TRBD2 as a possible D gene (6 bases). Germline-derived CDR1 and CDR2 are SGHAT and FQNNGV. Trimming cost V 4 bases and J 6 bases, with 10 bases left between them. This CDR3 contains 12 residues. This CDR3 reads CASSSLAPEQYF. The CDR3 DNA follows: TGTGCCAGCAGCTCTCTAGCGCCCGAGCAGTACTTC.

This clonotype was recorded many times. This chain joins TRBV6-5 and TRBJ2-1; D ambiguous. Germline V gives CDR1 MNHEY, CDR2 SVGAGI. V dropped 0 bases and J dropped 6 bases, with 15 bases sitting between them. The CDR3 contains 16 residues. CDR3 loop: CASSYSSAASSNEQFF. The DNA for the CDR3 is TGTGCCAGCAGTTACTCGAGCGCAGCCTCGAGCAATGAGCAGTTCTTC.

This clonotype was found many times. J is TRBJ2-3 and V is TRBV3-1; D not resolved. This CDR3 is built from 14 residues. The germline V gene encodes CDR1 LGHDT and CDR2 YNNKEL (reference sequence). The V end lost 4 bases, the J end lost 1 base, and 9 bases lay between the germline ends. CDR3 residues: CASSPGSGTDTQYF. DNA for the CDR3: TGTGCCAGCAGCCCCGGATCGGGCACAGATACGCAGTATTTT.

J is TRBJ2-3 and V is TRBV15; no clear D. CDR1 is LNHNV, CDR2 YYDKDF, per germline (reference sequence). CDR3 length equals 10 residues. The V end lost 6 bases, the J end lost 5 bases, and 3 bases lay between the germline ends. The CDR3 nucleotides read TGTGCCACCAGTGGAGATACGCAGTATTTT. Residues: CATSGDTQYF.

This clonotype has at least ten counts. The DNA of the CDR3 is TGTGCCAGCAGCCATGGGCGGAATAACAATGAGCAGTTCTTC. Its protein is CASSHGRNNNEQFF. V and J are TRBV3-1 and TRBJ2-1; unclear D gene. The germline V gene has CDR1 LGHDT and CDR2 YNNKEL (reference sequence). The CDR3 totals 14 residues. Trimming cost V 3 bases and J 5 bases, with 11 bases left between them.

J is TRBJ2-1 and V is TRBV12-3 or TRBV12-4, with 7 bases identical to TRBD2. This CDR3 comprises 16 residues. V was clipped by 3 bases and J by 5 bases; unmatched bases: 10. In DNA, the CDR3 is TGTGCCAGCAGTTTCCCTAGCGGAGTCCCCAACAATGAGCAGTTCTTC. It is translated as CASSFPSGVPNNEQFF.

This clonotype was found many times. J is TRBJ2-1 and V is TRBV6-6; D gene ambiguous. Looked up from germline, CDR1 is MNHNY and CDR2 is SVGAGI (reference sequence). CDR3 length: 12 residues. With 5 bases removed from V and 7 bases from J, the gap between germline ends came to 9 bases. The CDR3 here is CASSRPRNEQFF. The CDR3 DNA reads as TGTGCCAGCAGTCGCCCCAGGAATGAGCAGTTCTTC.

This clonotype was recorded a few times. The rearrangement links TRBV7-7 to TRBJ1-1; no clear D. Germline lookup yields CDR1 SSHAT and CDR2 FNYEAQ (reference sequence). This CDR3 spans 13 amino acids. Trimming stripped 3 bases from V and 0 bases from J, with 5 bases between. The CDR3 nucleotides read TGTGCCAGCAGCTTTGAGGTGAACACTGAAGCTTTCTTT. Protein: CASSFEVNTEAFF.

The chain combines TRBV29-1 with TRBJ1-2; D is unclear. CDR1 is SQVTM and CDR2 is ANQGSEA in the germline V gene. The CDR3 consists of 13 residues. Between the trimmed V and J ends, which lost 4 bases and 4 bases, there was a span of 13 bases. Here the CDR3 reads CSVAAPLTYGYTF. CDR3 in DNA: TGCAGCGTTGCCGCCCCCTTAACCTATGGCTACACCTTC.

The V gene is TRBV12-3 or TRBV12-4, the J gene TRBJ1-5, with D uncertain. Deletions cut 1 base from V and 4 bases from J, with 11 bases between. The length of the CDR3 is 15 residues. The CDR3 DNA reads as TGTGCCAGCAGTTTAGTCCCGGGAATAAATCAGCCCCAGCATTTT. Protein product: CASSLVPGINQPQHF.

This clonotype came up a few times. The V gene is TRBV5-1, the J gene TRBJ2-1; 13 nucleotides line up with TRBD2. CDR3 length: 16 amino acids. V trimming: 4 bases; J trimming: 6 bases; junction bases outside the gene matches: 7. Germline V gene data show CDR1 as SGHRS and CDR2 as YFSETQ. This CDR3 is CASSLRTSGGTNEQFF. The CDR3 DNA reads TGCGCCAGCAGCCTTCGGACTAGCGGGGGTACCAATGAGCAGTTCTTC.

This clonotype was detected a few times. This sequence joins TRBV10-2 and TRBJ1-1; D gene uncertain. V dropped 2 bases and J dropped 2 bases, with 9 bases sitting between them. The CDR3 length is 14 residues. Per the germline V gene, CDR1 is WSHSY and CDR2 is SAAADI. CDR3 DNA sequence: TGCGCCAGCAGTGAGATGGCAGGAAACACTGAAGCTTTCTTT. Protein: CASSEMAGNTEAFF.

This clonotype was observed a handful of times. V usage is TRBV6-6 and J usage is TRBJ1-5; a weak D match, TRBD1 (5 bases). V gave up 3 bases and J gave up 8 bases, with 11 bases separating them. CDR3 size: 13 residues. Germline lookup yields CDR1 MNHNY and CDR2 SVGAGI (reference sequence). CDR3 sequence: CASSYYGGEPQHF. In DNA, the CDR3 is TGTGCCAGCAGTTATTATGGGGGGGAGCCCCAGCATTTT.

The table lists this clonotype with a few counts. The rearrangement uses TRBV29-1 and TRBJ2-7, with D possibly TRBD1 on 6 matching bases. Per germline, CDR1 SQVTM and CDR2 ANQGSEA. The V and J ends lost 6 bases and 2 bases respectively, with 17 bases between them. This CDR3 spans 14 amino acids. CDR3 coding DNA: TGCAGCGTCCCCACCTTCCCAGGGGCCTACGAGCAGTACTTC. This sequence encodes CSVPTFPGAYEQYF.

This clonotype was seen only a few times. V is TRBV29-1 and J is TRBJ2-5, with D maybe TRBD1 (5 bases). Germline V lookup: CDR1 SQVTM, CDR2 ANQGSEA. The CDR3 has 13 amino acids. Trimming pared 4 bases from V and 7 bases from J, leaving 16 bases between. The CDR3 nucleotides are TGCAGCGTTGCACCAGGGCTGACTTGGACCCAGTACTTC. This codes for CSVAPGLTWTQYF.

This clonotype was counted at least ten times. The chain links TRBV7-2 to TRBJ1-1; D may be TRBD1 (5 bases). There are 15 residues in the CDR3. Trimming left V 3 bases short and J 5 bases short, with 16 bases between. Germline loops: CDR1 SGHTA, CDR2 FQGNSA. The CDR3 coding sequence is TGTGCCAGCAGCTTCACGGGAGACAGTTTTACTGAAGCTTTCTTT. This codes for CASSFTGDSFTEAFF.